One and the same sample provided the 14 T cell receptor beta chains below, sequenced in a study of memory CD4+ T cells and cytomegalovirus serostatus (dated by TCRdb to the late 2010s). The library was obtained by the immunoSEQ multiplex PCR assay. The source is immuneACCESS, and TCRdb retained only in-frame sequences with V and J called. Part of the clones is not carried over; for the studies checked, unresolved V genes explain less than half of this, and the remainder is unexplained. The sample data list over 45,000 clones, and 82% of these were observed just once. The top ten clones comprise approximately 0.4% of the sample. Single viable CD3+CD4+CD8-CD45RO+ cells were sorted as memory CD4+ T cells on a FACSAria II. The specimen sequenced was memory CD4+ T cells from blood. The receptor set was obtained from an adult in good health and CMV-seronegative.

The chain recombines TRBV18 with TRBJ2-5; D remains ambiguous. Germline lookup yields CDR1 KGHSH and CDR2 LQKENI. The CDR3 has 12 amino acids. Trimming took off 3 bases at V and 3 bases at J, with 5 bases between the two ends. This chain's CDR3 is CASSPTEETQYF. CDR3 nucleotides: TGTGCCAGCTCACCTACTGAAGAGACCCAGTACTTC. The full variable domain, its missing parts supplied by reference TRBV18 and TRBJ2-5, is NAGVMQNPRHLVRRRGQEARLRCSPMKGHSHVYWYRQLPEEGLKFMVYLQKENIIDESGMPKERFSAEFPKEGPSILRIQQVVRGDSAAYFCASSPTEETQYFGPGTRLLVL.

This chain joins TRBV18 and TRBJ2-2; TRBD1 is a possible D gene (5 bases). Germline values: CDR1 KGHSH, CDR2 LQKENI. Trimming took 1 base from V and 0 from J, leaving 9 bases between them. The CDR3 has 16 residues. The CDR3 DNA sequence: TGTGCCAGCTCACCACAGGGGTCGGCGAACACCGGGGAGCTGTTTTTT. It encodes CASSPQGSANTGELFF.

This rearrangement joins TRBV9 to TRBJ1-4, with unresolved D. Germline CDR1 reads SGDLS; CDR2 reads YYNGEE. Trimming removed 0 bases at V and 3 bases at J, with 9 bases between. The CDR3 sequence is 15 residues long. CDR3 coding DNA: TGTGCCAGCAGCGTAGGAAGTTTGGCTAATGAAAAACTGTTTTTT. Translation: CASSVGSLANEKLFF.

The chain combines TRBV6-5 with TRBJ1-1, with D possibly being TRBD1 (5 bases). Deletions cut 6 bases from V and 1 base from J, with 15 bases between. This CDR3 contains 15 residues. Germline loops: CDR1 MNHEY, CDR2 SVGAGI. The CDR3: CASRTSNGGNTEAFF. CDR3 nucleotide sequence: TGTGCCAGCAGAACCTCCAACGGGGGGAACACTGAAGCTTTCTTT.

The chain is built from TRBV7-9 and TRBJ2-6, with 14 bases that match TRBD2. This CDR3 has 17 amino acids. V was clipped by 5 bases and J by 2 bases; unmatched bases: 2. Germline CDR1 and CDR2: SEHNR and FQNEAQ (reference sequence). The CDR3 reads CASSMTSGGAGANVLTF. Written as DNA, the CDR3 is TGTGCCAGCAGCATGACTAGCGGGGGGGCTGGGGCCAACGTCCTGACTTTC.

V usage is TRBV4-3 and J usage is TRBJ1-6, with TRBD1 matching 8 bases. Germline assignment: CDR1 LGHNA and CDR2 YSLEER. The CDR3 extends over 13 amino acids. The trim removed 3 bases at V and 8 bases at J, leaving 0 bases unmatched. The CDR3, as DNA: TGCGCCAGCAGCCAGGACAGGGATTCACCCCTCCACTTT. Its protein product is CASSQDRDSPLHF.

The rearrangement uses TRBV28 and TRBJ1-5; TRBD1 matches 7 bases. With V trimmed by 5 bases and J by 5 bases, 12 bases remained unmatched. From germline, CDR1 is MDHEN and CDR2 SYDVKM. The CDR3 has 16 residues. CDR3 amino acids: CASSNWARGSHQPQHF. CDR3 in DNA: TGTGCCAGCAGTAACTGGGCCAGGGGGAGCCATCAGCCCCAGCATTTT.

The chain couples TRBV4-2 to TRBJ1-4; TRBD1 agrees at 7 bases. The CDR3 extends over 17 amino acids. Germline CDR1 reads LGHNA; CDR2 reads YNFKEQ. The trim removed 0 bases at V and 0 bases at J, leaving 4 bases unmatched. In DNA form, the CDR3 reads TGTGCCAGCAGCCAAGATCCCGGGACAGCAACTAATGAAAAACTGTTTTTT. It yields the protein CASSQDPGTATNEKLFF.

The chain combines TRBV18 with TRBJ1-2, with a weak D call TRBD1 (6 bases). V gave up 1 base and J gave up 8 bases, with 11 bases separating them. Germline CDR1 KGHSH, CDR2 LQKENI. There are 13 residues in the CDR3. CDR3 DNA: TGTGCCAGCTCACCACGAGGGGGTGAGGGCTACACCTTC. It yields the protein CASSPRGGEGYTF.

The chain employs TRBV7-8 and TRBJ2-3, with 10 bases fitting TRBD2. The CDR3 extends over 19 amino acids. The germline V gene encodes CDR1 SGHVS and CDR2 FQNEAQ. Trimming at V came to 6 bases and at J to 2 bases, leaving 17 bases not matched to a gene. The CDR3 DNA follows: TGTGCCAGCAGACGGGGGCTAGCGGGGGCCGGTAAGGTCACAGATACGCAGTATTTT. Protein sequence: CASRRGLAGAGKVTDTQYF.

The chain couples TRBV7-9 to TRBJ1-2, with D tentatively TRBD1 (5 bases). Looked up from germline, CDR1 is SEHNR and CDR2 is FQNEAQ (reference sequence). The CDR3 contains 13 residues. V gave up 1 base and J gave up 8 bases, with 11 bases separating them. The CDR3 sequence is CASSLGQRGGYTF. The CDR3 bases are TGTGCCAGCAGCTTAGGCCAAAGGGGAGGCTACACCTTC.

The DNA of the CDR3 is TGTGCCAGCAGCCCCTCCCGGTTTTACACTGAAGCTTTCTTT. This encodes CASSPSRFYTEAFF. The J gene is TRBJ1-1, the V gene TRBV28, with unresolved D. The germline CDR1 and CDR2 sequences are MDHEN and SYDVKM. Deletions cut 6 bases from V and 3 bases from J, with 14 bases between. The CDR3 sequence is 14 residues long.

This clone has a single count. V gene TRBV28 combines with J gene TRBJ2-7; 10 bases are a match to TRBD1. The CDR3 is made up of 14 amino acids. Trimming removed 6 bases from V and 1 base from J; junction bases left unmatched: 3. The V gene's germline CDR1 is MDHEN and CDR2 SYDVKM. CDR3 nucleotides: TGTGCCAGCAGACGGACAGGGGGATCCTACGAGCAGTACTTC. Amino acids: CASRRTGGSYEQYF.

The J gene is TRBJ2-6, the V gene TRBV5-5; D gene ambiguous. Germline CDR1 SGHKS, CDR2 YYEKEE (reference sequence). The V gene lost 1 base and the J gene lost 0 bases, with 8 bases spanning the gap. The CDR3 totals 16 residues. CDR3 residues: CASSLTMSSGANVLTF. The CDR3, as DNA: TGTGCCAGCAGCTTGACAATGAGCTCTGGGGCCAACGTCCTGACTTTC.